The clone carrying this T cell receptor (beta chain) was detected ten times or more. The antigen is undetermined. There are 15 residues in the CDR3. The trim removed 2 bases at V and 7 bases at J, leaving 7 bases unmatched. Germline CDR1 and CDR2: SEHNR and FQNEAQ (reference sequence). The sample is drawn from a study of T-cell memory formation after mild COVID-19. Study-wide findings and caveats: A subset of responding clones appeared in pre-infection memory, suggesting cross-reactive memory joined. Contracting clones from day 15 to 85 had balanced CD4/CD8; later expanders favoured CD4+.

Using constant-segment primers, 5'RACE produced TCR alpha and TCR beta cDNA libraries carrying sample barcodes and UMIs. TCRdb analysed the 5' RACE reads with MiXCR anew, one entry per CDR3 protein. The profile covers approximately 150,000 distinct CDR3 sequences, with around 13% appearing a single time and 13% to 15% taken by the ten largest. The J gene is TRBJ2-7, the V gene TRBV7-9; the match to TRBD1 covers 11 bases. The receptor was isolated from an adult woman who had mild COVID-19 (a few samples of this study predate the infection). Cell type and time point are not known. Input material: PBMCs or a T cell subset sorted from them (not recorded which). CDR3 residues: CASSLTWTGGSEQYF. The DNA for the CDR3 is TGTGCCAGCAGCTTAACTTGGACAGGGGGCAGTGAGCAGTACTTC.